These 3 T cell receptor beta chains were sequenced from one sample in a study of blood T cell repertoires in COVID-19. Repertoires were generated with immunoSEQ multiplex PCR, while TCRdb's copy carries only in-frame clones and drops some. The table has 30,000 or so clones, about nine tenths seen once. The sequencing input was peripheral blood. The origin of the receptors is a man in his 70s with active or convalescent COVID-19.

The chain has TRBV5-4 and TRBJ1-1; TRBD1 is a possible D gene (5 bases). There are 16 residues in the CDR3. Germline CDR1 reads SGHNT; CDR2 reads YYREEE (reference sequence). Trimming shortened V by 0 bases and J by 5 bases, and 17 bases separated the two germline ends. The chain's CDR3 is CASSLGPGREGTEAFF. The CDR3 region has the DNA TGTGCCAGCAGCTTGGGTCCTGGCAGGGAAGGGACTGAAGCTTTCTTT.

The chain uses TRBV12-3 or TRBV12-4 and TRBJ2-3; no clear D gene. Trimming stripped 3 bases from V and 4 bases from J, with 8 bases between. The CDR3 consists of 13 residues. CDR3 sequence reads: CASSFRVADTQYF. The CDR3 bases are TGTGCCAGCAGTTTCCGGGTAGCAGATACGCAGTATTTT.

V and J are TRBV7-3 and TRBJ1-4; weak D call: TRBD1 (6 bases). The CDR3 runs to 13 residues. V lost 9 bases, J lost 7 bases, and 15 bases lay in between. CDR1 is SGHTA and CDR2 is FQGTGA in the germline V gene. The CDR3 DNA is TGTGCCAGTCAGGGGACGCAGGGTGAAAAACTGTTTTTT. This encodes CASQGTQGEKLFF.